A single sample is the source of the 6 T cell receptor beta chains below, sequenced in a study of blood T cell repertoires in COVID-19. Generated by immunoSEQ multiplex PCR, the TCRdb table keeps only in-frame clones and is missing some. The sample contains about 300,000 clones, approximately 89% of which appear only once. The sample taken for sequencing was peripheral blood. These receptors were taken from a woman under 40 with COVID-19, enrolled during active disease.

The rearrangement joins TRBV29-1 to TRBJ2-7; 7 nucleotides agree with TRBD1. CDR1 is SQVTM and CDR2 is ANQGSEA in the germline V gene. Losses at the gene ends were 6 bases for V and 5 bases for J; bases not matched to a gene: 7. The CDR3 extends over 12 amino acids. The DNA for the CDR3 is TGCAGCGTGGTGACAGGGCTGGACGAGCAGTACTTC. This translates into CSVVTGLDEQYF.

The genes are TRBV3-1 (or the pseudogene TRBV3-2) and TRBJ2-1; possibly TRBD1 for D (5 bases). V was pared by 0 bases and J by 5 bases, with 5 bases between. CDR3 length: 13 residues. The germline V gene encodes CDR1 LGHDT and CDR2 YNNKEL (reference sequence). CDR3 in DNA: TGTGCCAGCAGCCAAGAAGGGGACAATGAGCAGTTCTTC. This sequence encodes CASSQEGDNEQFF.

The CDR3 region is CASSLPGQAGNSPLHF. In DNA, the CDR3 is TGTGCCAGCAGCCTTCCCGGACAGGCTGGGAATTCACCCCTCCACTTT. V is TRBV11-3 and J is TRBJ1-6; TRBD1 matches 7 bases. The length of the CDR3 is 16 residues. The germline V gene encodes CDR1 SGHNT and CDR2 YENEEA. Losses at the gene ends were 5 bases for V and 7 bases for J; bases not matched to a gene: 11.

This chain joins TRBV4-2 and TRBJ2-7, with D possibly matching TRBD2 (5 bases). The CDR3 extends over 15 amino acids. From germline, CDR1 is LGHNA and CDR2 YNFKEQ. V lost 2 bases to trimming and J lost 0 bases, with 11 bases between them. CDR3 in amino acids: CASSQQASSSYEQYF. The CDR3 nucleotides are TGTGCCAGCAGCCAACAGGCTAGCTCCTCCTACGAGCAGTACTTC.

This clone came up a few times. The CDR3 protein is CASSRGGESSYNEQFF. DNA for the CDR3: TGTGCCAGCAGCCGAGGGGGGGAAAGCTCCTACAATGAGCAGTTCTTC. The chain employs TRBV5-4 and TRBJ2-1; possibly TRBD2 for D (7 bases). Germline CDR1 and CDR2: SGHNT and YYREEE (reference sequence). Trimming cost V 4 bases and J 0 bases, with 14 bases left between them. The CDR3 loop spans 16 amino acids.

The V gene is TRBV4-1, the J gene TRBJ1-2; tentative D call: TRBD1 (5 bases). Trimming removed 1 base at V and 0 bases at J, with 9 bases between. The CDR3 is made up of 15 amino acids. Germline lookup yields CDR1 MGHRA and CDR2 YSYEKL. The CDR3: CASSQVDSPNYGYTF. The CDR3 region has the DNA TGCGCCAGCAGCCAAGTCGACAGCCCTAACTATGGCTACACCTTC.